This passage covers 31 T cell receptor beta chains from one sample sequenced in a study of OX40 agonist ivuxolimab in advanced cancers. Libraries were built with the immunoSEQ multiplex PCR assay. Drawn from immuneACCESS, this table holds only the in-frame rearrangements with V and J called that TCRdb kept. Clones are partly lost; checked studies trace under half to an unresolved V gene and leave the rest unexplained. The sample table shows tens of thousands of clones, and over 80% are seen once. Of the sample, under 6% falls within the top ten clones. The source was CD4+ or CD8+ T cells sorted from blood, collected in a trial of the OX40 agonist ivuxolimab. Source of these receptors: an adult with an advanced solid tumor such as melanoma, head and neck, liver or kidney cancer.

The rearrangement uses TRBV4-2 and TRBJ2-6, with D uncertain. Trimming removed 2 bases from V and 0 bases from J, with 2 bases in between. The CDR3 consists of 14 residues. Looked up from germline, CDR1 is LGHNA and CDR2 is YNFKEQ. The CDR3 coding sequence is TGTGCCAGCAGCCAAATCTCTGGGGCCAACGTCCTGACTTTC. It codes for CASSQISGANVLTF.

The chain links TRBV5-6 to TRBJ2-3; TRBD2 is a possible D gene (6 bases). Germline lookup yields CDR1 SGHDT and CDR2 YYEEEE. The CDR3 has 15 residues. V was clipped by 3 bases and J by 7 bases, with 18 bases between them. CDR3 sequence reads: CASSSPSGVGNTQYF. Here the CDR3 DNA reads TGTGCCAGCAGCTCGCCCTCGGGGGTCGGGAATACGCAGTATTTT. Full variable domain (rest looked up from reference TRBV5-6 and TRBJ2-3): DAGVTQSPTHLIKTRGQQVTLRCSPKSGHDTVSWYQQALGQGPQFIFQYYEEEERQRGNFPDRFSGHQFPNYSSELNVNALLLGDSALYLCASSSPSGVGNTQYFGPGTRLTVL.

The chain couples TRBV6-6 to TRBJ2-1; possibly TRBD1 for D (5 bases). This CDR3 contains 13 residues. Germline V gene lookup returns CDR1 MNHNY and CDR2 SVGAGI (reference sequence). Trimming removed 2 bases at V and 6 bases at J, with 8 bases between. CDR3 DNA: TGTGCCAGCAGTTACGGGGCGAGCAATGAGCAGTTCTTC. Its translation: CASSYGASNEQFF.

This chain uses TRBV19 with TRBJ1-2, with TRBD1 matching 8 bases. Trimming cost V 4 bases and J 3 bases; bases outside gene matches: 4. The CDR3 spans 14 residues. Germline assignment: CDR1 LNHDA and CDR2 SQIVND (reference sequence). CDR3 residues: CASSTRGPDYGYTF. As DNA, the CDR3 is TGTGCCAGTAGTACCAGGGGGCCGGACTATGGCTACACCTTC.

This chain connects TRBV28 to TRBJ2-7, with D possibly TRBD2 on 5 matching bases. The V end was cut by 5 bases, the J end by 3 bases, with 11 bases between. Germline CDR1 and CDR2: MDHEN and SYDVKM. There are 13 residues in the CDR3. CDR3: CASSTGILYEQYF. The CDR3 DNA reads as TGTGCCAGCAGTACGGGGATCCTCTACGAGCAGTACTTC.

V is TRBV10-1 and J is TRBJ2-4; a weak D match, TRBD2 (5 bases). The ends were cut back, 2 bases at V and 10 bases at J, with 9 bases in the middle. This CDR3 contains 12 residues. CDR1 and CDR2 (germline): WNHNN, SYGVQD (reference sequence). The DNA for the CDR3 is TGCGCCAGCAGTGAGCCACTAGGGATTCAGTACTTC. Protein product: CASSEPLGIQYF.

This chain uses TRBV25-1 with TRBJ2-1, with D possibly matching TRBD1 (6 bases). The CDR3 has 14 amino acids. Germline V gene lookup returns CDR1 MGHDK and CDR2 SYGVNS. The V end lost 4 bases, the J end lost 9 bases, and 16 bases lay between the germline ends. CDR3: CASSGDIGYTEQFF. The CDR3, as DNA: TGTGCCAGCAGTGGGGACATCGGCTATACTGAGCAGTTCTTC.

J is TRBJ2-3 and V is TRBV7-2, with D hard to call. V was cut by 2 bases and J by 0 bases, with 6 bases left in between. This CDR3 region has 14 residues. The V gene's germline CDR1 is SGHTA and CDR2 FQGNSA. The CDR3 sequence is CASSLQSSTDTQYF. CDR3 DNA sequence: TGTGCCAGCAGCTTACAGAGTAGCACAGATACGCAGTATTTT. Looking up the rest from reference TRBV7-2 and TRBJ2-3 gives the full variable domain: GAGVSQSPSNKVTEKGKDVELRCDPISGHTALYWYRQSLGQGLEFLIYFQGNSAPDKSGLPSDRFSAERTGGSVSTLTIQRTQQEDSAVYLCASSLQSSTDTQYFGPGTRLTVL.

The rearrangement links TRBV5-8 to TRBJ2-5; 7 bases are shared with TRBD1. Matching the DNA end better, TRBJ2-7 makes the J call doubtful. The CDR3 has 14 amino acids. Germline CDR1 and CDR2: SGHTS and YDEGEE. CDR3 residues: CASSYPGTGVEQYF. The DNA of the CDR3 is TGTGCCAGCAGCTACCCCGGAACAGGGGTCGAGCAGTACTTC.

This chain connects TRBV25-1 to TRBJ2-1, with D possibly called TRBD1 or TRBD2 (6 bases each). V lost 2 bases and J lost 1, with 9 bases in between. Germline CDR1 and CDR2: MGHDK and SYGVNS. CDR3 length: 15 residues. DNA of the CDR3: TGTGCCAGCAGTGAAGTAGGGGGGTCCTACAATGAGCAGTTCTTC. Translation gives CASSEVGGSYNEQFF.

The J gene is TRBJ2-3, the V gene TRBV7-9; 13 bases map to TRBD2. The CDR3 is 15 amino acids. The germline V gene encodes CDR1 SEHNR and CDR2 FQNEAQ (reference sequence). With V trimmed by 5 bases and J by 5 bases, 4 bases remained unmatched. CDR3 sequence reads: CASSQTSGGLDTQYF. For the CDR3, the DNA is TGTGCCAGCAGCCAGACTAGCGGGGGGCTAGATACGCAGTATTTT.

The chain recombines TRBV18 with TRBJ2-7; D is possibly TRBD1 or TRBD2 (5 bases each). The CDR3 is made up of 14 amino acids. CDR1 KGHSH and CDR2 LQKENI come from the germline V gene. The V end was cut by 2 bases, the J end by 4 bases, with 12 bases between. DNA of the CDR3: TGTGCCAGCTCACCAAACCCGGGACCTTACGAGCAGTACTTC. It specifies CASSPNPGPYEQYF.

The gene calls are TRBV10-3 and TRBJ1-1; no reliable D call. Germline V gene data show CDR1 as ENHRY and CDR2 as SYGVKD. Trimming cost V 4 bases and J 5 bases, with 8 bases left between them. The CDR3 covers 12 residues. CDR3 sequence reads: CAISGTVTEAFF. CDR3 nucleotide sequence: TGTGCCATCAGTGGGACGGTGACTGAAGCTTTCTTT.

The count of this clone is one. The CDR3 region is CASSLGGTGNTRETQYF. CDR3 sequence (DNA): TGTGCCAGCAGCTTGGGGGGGACAGGGAATACGAGAGAGACCCAGTACTTC. This rearrangement joins TRBV4-2 to TRBJ2-5; 9 bases map to TRBD1. CDR1 LGHNA and CDR2 YNFKEQ come from the germline V gene. CDR3 size: 17 residues. The V gene end was trimmed by 5 bases and the J gene end by 4 bases; junction bases not matched to a gene: 14.

The J gene is TRBJ2-1, the V gene TRBV30; no clear D gene. The CDR3 runs 12 residues. V lost 5 bases, J lost 4 bases, and 9 bases lay in between. CDR1 GTSNPN and CDR2 SVGIG come from the germline V gene (reference sequence). CDR3 sequence (DNA): TGTGCCTGGGGGAAGAGTTACAATGAGCAGTTCTTC. Translated, it gives CAWGKSYNEQFF.

This chain connects TRBV2 to TRBJ2-7; 9 positions agree with TRBD1. Germline assignment: CDR1 SNHLY and CDR2 FYNNEI. This CDR3 contains 16 residues. With 6 bases clipped from V and 3 bases from J, the junction kept 12 bases outside the gene matches. This chain's CDR3 is CASRVPQGQGYYEQYF. For the CDR3, the DNA is TGTGCCAGCAGGGTACCCCAGGGACAGGGTTACTACGAGCAGTACTTC.

This rearrangement joins TRBV19 to TRBJ2-3; D uncertain. Germline V lookup: CDR1 LNHDA, CDR2 SQIVND (reference sequence). V was cut by 2 bases and J by 2 bases, with 14 bases left in between. The CDR3 totals 16 residues. The DNA of the CDR3 is TGTGCCAGTAGTATAAAGGACCGCGGCTACACAGATACGCAGTATTTT. Protein product: CASSIKDRGYTDTQYF.

The chain uses TRBV29-1 and TRBJ1-2, with TRBD1 identical over 7 bases. J gave up 6 bases and V 4 bases, and 5 bases lay outside the gene matches. This CDR3 has 12 amino acids. Per the germline V gene, CDR1 is SQVTM and CDR2 is ANQGSEA. CDR3: CSVAWTGDGYTF. In DNA, the CDR3 is TGCAGCGTTGCTTGGACAGGCGATGGCTACACCTTC.

The chain is built from TRBV4-1 and TRBJ2-3; TRBD2 agrees at 12 bases. J was trimmed by 8 bases and V by 0 bases; bases with no gene match: 6. CDR3 length: 16 amino acids. From germline, CDR1 is MGHRA and CDR2 YSYEKL. The CDR3 region is CASSQDSLAGGGTQYF. The CDR3 DNA reads as TGCGCCAGCAGCCAAGATTCCCTAGCGGGAGGGGGTACGCAGTATTTT.

This clone was observed a single time. This chain uses TRBV28 with TRBJ2-7, with 9 bases that match TRBD1. CDR1 and CDR2 from the germline V gene are MDHEN and SYDVKM. This CDR3 is built from 15 residues. V gave up 5 bases and J gave up 5 bases; unmatched junction bases: 10. CDR3 amino acids: CASSRPTGGYNEQYF. CDR3 DNA sequence: TGTGCCAGCAGTAGACCGACAGGGGGATACAACGAGCAGTACTTC.

This clone turned up a few times. This rearrangement joins TRBV7-9 to TRBJ1-1; D gene unclear. The CDR3 sequence is 12 residues long. Germline values: CDR1 SEHNR, CDR2 FQNEAQ (reference sequence). Trimming shortened V by 7 bases and J by 2 bases, and 8 bases separated the two germline ends. CDR3 sequence reads: CASKYSNTEAFF. As DNA, the CDR3 is TGTGCCAGCAAATACAGTAACACTGAAGCTTTCTTT.

The V call is TRBV28, the J call TRBJ1-2, with unresolved D. Germline CDR1 reads MDHEN; CDR2 reads SYDVKM. V was pared by 6 bases and J by 8 bases, with 19 bases between. The length of the CDR3 is 14 residues. CDR3 protein: CASRGGSEIWGYTF. CDR3 DNA sequence: TGTGCCAGCAGGGGCGGGAGCGAGATATGGGGCTACACCTTC.

This chain connects TRBV7-9 to TRBJ1-1, with D perhaps matching TRBD1 (5 bases). Trimming pared 6 bases from V and 4 bases from J, leaving 18 bases between. Germline-derived CDR1 and CDR2 are SEHNR and FQNEAQ (reference sequence). The CDR3 consists of 15 residues. As DNA, the CDR3 is TGTGCCAGCAGTCCCCGGGGGACCCGACCCACTGAAGCTTTCTTT. Protein: CASSPRGTRPTEAFF.

CDR3 residues: CASSQMNLGFPDTQYF. In nucleotides, the CDR3 is TGCGCCAGCAGCCAAATGAACCTCGGGTTTCCAGATACGCAGTATTTT. The gene calls are TRBV4-1 and TRBJ2-3; D gene uncertain. Trimming left V 2 bases short and J 4 bases short, with 16 bases between. Germline V gene data show CDR1 as MGHRA and CDR2 as YSYEKL. This CDR3 comprises 16 residues.

The chain links TRBV7-9 to TRBJ2-6, with TRBD1 matching over 9 bases. This CDR3 is 16 amino acids long. Per germline, CDR1 SEHNR and CDR2 FQNEAQ (reference sequence). Losses at the gene ends were 5 bases for V and 3 bases for J; bases not matched to a gene: 5. The CDR3 loop is CASSPTGGNGANVLTF. CDR3 nucleotides: TGTGCCAGCAGCCCAACAGGGGGCAATGGGGCCAACGTCCTGACTTTC.

The chain links TRBV28 to TRBJ2-7; possible D gene TRBD1, 6 bases. V dropped 2 bases and J dropped 2 bases, with 10 bases sitting between them. The CDR3 loop spans 14 amino acids. The germline V gene encodes CDR1 MDHEN and CDR2 SYDVKM. CDR3 protein: CASSLQGNAYEQYF. In nucleotides, the CDR3 is TGTGCCAGCAGTTTACAGGGGAATGCCTACGAGCAGTACTTC.

The chain has TRBV28 and TRBJ2-7; 9 nucleotides match TRBD1. The germline V gene encodes CDR1 MDHEN and CDR2 SYDVKM. V shed 6 bases, J shed 2 bases, and the junction held 5 bases outside the gene matches. The CDR3 totals 14 residues. CDR3 nucleotides: TGTGCCAGCAGCCCGGGACAGGGTCCCTACGAGCAGTACTTC. It yields the protein CASSPGQGPYEQYF.

This chain connects TRBV28 to TRBJ1-1; tentatively, D is TRBD1 (6 bases). The germline gives CDR1 MDHEN, CDR2 SYDVKM. V was shortened by 7 bases and J by 4 bases, with 13 bases between the two germline ends. The CDR3 totals 13 residues. Here the CDR3 reads CASTRGGTTEAFF. In DNA, the CDR3 is TGTGCCAGCACCCGAGGGGGTACCACTGAAGCTTTCTTT.

The J gene is TRBJ1-5, the V gene TRBV28; weak D call: TRBD1 (5 bases). V gave up 4 bases and J gave up 6 bases, with 13 bases separating them. CDR1 MDHEN and CDR2 SYDVKM come from the germline V gene. The CDR3 totals 14 residues. The chain's CDR3 is CASSYPGIGQPQHF. The CDR3 region has the DNA TGTGCCAGCAGTTACCCAGGGATTGGTCAGCCCCAGCATTTT. Using reference TRBV28 and TRBJ1-5 for the parts outside the CDR3, the full variable domain is DVKVTQSSRYLVKRTGEKVFLECVQDMDHENMFWYRQDPGLGLRLIYFSYDVKMKEKGDIPEGYSVSREKKERFSLILESASTNQTSMYLCASSYPGIGQPQHFGDGTRLSIL.

The V and J genes are TRBV29-1 and TRBJ2-1, with TRBD1 identical over 8 bases. CDR3 length: 13 residues. The junction had 5 bases not matched to a gene; V was cut back by 4 bases and J by 6 bases. Germline V gene data show CDR1 as SQVTM and CDR2 as ANQGSEA. The CDR3 DNA reads TGCAGCGTTGCTTATACAGGGGGCAATGAGCAGTTCTTC. Amino acids: CSVAYTGGNEQFF.

In its sample, this clone was seen a few times. The chain joins TRBV28 to TRBJ1-5, with D maybe TRBD1 (5 bases). Looked up from germline, CDR1 is MDHEN and CDR2 is SYDVKM. This CDR3 region has 13 residues. The V end was cut by 3 bases, the J end by 9 bases, with 12 bases between. DNA for the CDR3: TGTGCCAGCAGTTTCATCCGGGACGGGCCCCAGCATTTT. Residues: CASSFIRDGPQHF. The full variable domain, rest sourced from reference TRBV28 and TRBJ1-5, is DVKVTQSSRYLVKRTGEKVFLECVQDMDHENMFWYRQDPGLGLRLIYFSYDVKMKEKGDIPEGYSVSREKKERFSLILESASTNQTSMYLCASSFIRDGPQHFGDGTRLSIL.